This T cell receptor (beta chain) was documented in a study of T cell clonality in common variable immunodeficiency (dated by TCRdb to about 2015). CVID samples and control samples contributed equivalent amounts of genomic DNA as sequencing input. For every sample, a 60 bp segment covering the rearranged TCRbeta CDR3 region was amplified and then sequenced. The immunoSEQ assay, a bias-corrected multiplex PCR with high-throughput sequencing, was employed for TCRbeta amplification. The authors' pipeline ran thus. Every unique nucleotide sequence counted as a clone and was annotated with V, D and J genes, copy number and frequency. Sequences were labeled productive if in frame, and non-productive if out of frame or containing stop codons. As previously described, clonality was computed from Shannon's entropy. The predicted amino acid sequences of productive clones were used to derive the mean CDR3 Kyte-Doolittle hydropathy. Using the R hclust function, scaled V gene usage was clustered hierarchically with Manhattan distance and complete linkage. Clone sharing by CDR3 amino acid sequence was assessed by resampling 12 repertoires per group over 100 rounds. Repertoires were searched for roughly 63 published EBV-specific and a few hundred published CMV-specific TCRbeta sequences. After two CVID samples that produced fewer than 10,000 sequences were dropped from the analysis, 42 CVID repertoires remained. In TCRdb, the immuneACCESS table is reduced to in-frame sequences with V and J assigned. These tables do not hold every clone; where another copy was compared, an unresolved V gene accounts for under half, and the others remain unexplained. The DNA was the basis for D and trimming; V, J and clone size are from that table. The sample records 11,000 to 15,000 clones, none occurring a single time. The top ten constitute roughly 8.1% of the sample.

The CDR3 sequence holds 13 residues, the cysteine and phenylalanine included. The CDR3 was read in part: 30 bases, with the frame set at base 1. For CDR1 and CDR2, the germline V gene lists SGHTA and FQGNSA. Trimming removed 0 bases from V and 5 bases from J, leaving 6 bases between the germline ends. As concerns this clone: This clone's antigen is unknown. The sequenced fragment ends 3 residues before the CDR3 boundary, so the rest is inferred from the germline J gene.

Standard criteria, namely reduction of serum IgG, IgA and/or IgM below the normal range together with specific antibody deficiency, were applied for the diagnosis of CVID. The CVID group comprised 40 to 50 subjects, approximately 15 female and 29 male, aged about 9 to 70 years with a mean age of 40. Most CVID patients and most healthy controls were of Caucasian heritage. All CVID subjects had received replacement immunoglobulin therapy for at least one year at the time of study participation. No CVID subject was ill or taking immunomodulatory or immunosuppressive medication when blood was collected. From each donor, 5 to 8 ml of heparinized peripheral whole blood was collected. TCRbeta CDR3 repertoires were sequenced from genomic DNA of adults with common variable immune deficiency (CVID) and healthy adult controls. Diluted blood was density-centrifuged over Hypaque 1077 or Ficoll-Paque to isolate peripheral blood mononuclear cells. Unsorted mononuclear cells served as the source of genomic DNA, which was extracted either by Qiagen column purification or by a centrifugation-based method.

Beyond this particular receptor, the publication reports: Fewer deletions and N-nucleotide insertions were reportedly observed in CVID TCRbeta sequences, and highly modified clones with 13 or more V deletions were reportedly absent from CVID TCRbeta sequences. Despite equal DNA input, controls averaged roughly 89,000 unique sequences per sample versus about 32,000 in CVID samples. Patient heterogeneity within the CVID cohort put limits on correlating repertoire features with clinical complications. CVID subjects shared fewer TCRbeta clones with each other than healthy controls did (p < 0.0001). Compared with healthy controls, CVID subjects showed increased TCRbeta clonality (t-test p = 0.018), a feature most characteristic of about a third of subjects. The authors noted that sequencing repertoires of T cell subpopulations would be needed to clarify what caused the increased clonality in CVID.

Material: peripheral blood mononuclear cells. The clonotype was recovered from a human donor with common variable immunodeficiency. Recombination connected TRBV7-2 to TRBJ2-3; the D gene is unclear. The sequenced part of the CDR3 DNA is TGTGCCAGCAGCTTAGCAAATCGAGATACG. Translated, this gives CASSLANRDT. The entire CDR3 sequence reads CASSLANRDTQYF.